The sequence of this TCR beta chain was determined in a study of cytomegalovirus exposure and HLA in healthy donors. Per germline, CDR1 SGHVS and CDR2 FQNEAQ. Trimming took 5 bases from V and 3 from J, leaving 11 bases between them. The CDR3 spans 13 residues. Whole-study findings and limits: Presence/absence analysis assumed near-uniform sequencing depth across donors.

Comments on this clone: Its cognate antigen is unknown.

Vbeta (60) and Jbeta (13) primers were used in the PCR. The protocol was immunoSEQ multiplex PCR, while the TCRdb copy is restricted to in-frame clones and leaves out a portion. The repertoire includes roughly 200,000 clones, approximately 86% of them detected once, and 0.31% sits in the top ten. The chain links TRBV7-8 to TRBJ2-7; no definite D call. The sequenced material came from PBMCs. The receptor comes from a woman in her twenties or thirties in good health and CMV-seronegative. The CDR3 DNA reads TGTGCCAGCAGCCTGCCTGAGGACTACGAGCAGTACTTC. It specifies CASSLPEDYEQYF.